Shown below are 16 T cell receptor beta chains from a single sample sequenced in a study of T cells in Graves' hyperthyroidism and ophthalmopathy. It was RNA transcripts that yielded the amplified TCR beta CDR3 regions. Using the HTBI primer set, a first-round RT-PCR was run on the TCR CDR3. Via MiXCR, TCRdb re-called the multiplex PCR reads, giving one row per CDR3 protein. This repertoire shows more than 350,000 distinct CDR3 sequences, approximately 15% found once; its top ten account for about 20%. Source material: blood. These receptor sequences come from a woman aged 25 to 39 with Graves' ophthalmopathy.

This clonotype was seen a few times. A much larger clone differs by one base, so this may be a read error. The V gene is TRBV30, the J gene TRBJ2-5; 8 bases agree with TRBD1. V lost 2 bases to trimming and J lost 5 bases; unmatched junction nucleotides: 10. Germline loops: CDR1 GTSNPN, CDR2 SVGIG (reference sequence). The CDR3 totals 15 residues. CDR3 sequence: CAWSPQGVGRETQYF. CDR3 in DNA: TGTGCCTGGAGTCCACAGGGGGTGGGTAGGGAGACCCAGTACTTC. The full variable domain, in which reference TRBV30 and TRBJ2-5 provide the parts outside the CDR3, is SQTIHQWPATLVQPVGSPLSLECTVEGTSNPNLYWYRQAAGRGLQLLFYSVGIGQISSEVPQNLSASRPQDRQFILSSKKLLLSDSGFYLCAWSPQGVGRETQYFGPGTRLLVL.

This clonotype appeared many times. The rearrangement joins TRBV9 to TRBJ2-3, with 13 bases that match TRBD2. Trimming removed 3 bases from V and 0 bases from J; junction bases left unmatched: 4. CDR1 is SGDLS and CDR2 is YYNGEE in the germline V gene. The length of the CDR3 is 17 residues. The CDR3 coding sequence is TGTGCCAGCAGCGGCGGGACTAGCGGGGTGAGCACAGATACGCAGTATTTT. It specifies CASSGGTSGVSTDTQYF.

There are many counts of this clonotype. The CDR3 coding sequence is TGTGCCAGCTGTGCCGGGGACAGACTGTCTACGCAGTATTTT. Protein product: CASCAGDRLSTQYF. V gene TRBV6-1 combines with J gene TRBJ2-3, with TRBD1 matching 7 bases. V lost 8 bases, J lost 8 bases, and 13 bases stayed unmatched. This CDR3 contains 14 residues. Germline CDR1 reads MNHNS; CDR2 reads SASEGT.

With regard to this clonotype: This may stem from a read error, because a much larger clone lies one nucleotide away. This chain uses TRBV20-1 with TRBJ1-2; TRBD1 is a possible D gene (5 bases). The germline V gene has CDR1 DFQATT and CDR2 SNEGSKA (reference sequence). This CDR3 is 15 amino acids long. With 3 bases removed from V and 4 bases from J, the gap between germline ends came to 18 bases. CDR3 bases: TGCAGTGCTAGTGGGACGGAGGGTAGGAGCTATGGCTACACCTTC. It codes for CSASGTEGRSYGYTF.

This clonotype was seen at least ten times. The J gene is TRBJ2-3, the V gene TRBV12-3 or TRBV12-4; 12 bases fit TRBD2. The junction had 6 bases not matched to a gene; V was cut back by 6 bases and J by 2 bases. This CDR3 has 16 residues. The CDR3 DNA reads as TGTGCCAGCAGCGCGGCTAGCGGGGGGGCCACAGATACGCAGTATTTT. This gives the protein CASSAASGGATDTQYF.

This clonotype has a count of ten or more. This chain uses TRBV28 with TRBJ1-2, with TRBD1 identical over 10 bases. CDR1 and CDR2 from the germline V gene are MDHEN and SYDVKM. The J segment lost 4 bases and the V segment lost 7 bases, leaving 3 bases of the junction unmatched. The CDR3 is 13 amino acids. CDR3 in DNA: TGTGCCAGCAACCGGGACAGGGGCTATGGCTACACCTTC. Translated: CASNRDRGYGYTF.

Notes on this clonotype: Since a much larger clone is just one base distant, this may be a read error. The V call is TRBV20-1, the J call TRBJ2-5, with 10 bases fitting TRBD2. The CDR3 extends over 17 amino acids. Trimming removed 0 bases from V and 4 bases from J; junction bases left unmatched: 11. Germline loops: CDR1 DFQATT, CDR2 SNEGSKA (reference sequence). The CDR3 spells CSARDQTSGGDPETQYF. As DNA, the CDR3 is TGCAGTGCTAGAGACCAAACAAGCGGGGGGGACCCAGAGACCCAGTACTTC.

The chain joins TRBV27 to TRBJ2-7, with unresolved D. CDR1 and CDR2 from the germline V gene are MNHEY and SMNVEV (reference sequence). The CDR3 contains 14 residues. Between the trimmed V and J ends, which lost 5 bases and 2 bases, there was a span of 13 bases. CDR3 residues: CASSPTSNTYEQYF. The CDR3 nucleotides read TGTGCCAGCAGTCCAACCTCTAACACCTACGAGCAGTACTTC.

This clonotype has ten or more counts. The chain links TRBV18 to TRBJ2-3, with D perhaps TRBD1 (6 bases). The CDR3 covers 17 residues. CDR1 and CDR2 (germline): KGHSH, LQKENI. The V end was cut by 5 bases, the J end by 2 bases, with 20 bases between. The CDR3 here is CASSTLTGPTSTDTQYF. Here the CDR3 DNA reads TGTGCCAGCTCAACACTGACAGGACCGACTTCCACAGATACGCAGTATTTT.

This clonotype was recorded many times. A junction end diverges from the germline sequence, so it may reflect a read error. The chain links TRBV7-7 to TRBJ2-7; D perhaps matches TRBD2 (7 bases). In germline, CDR1 is SSHAT, CDR2 FNYEAQ (reference sequence). The CDR3 is made up of 13 amino acids. CDR3 loop: CASSLGGRGEQYF. The CDR3 DNA sequence: TGTGCTAGCAGCCTCGGGGGGCGCGGCGAGCAGTACTTC.

With regard to this clonotype: The junction and the germline gene differ at one end; a read error may be behind it. V and J are TRBV4-1 and TRBJ2-7, with a tentative D call TRBD1 (5 bases). This CDR3 is built from 14 residues. Germline V gene sequence: CDR1 MGHRA, CDR2 YSYEKL. CDR3 sequence (DNA): TGCTCCAGCAGCCACGCCTCCCAGGGCTACGAGCAGTACTTC. This codes for CSSSHASQGYEQYF.

This clonotype was picked up many times. The CDR3 loop is CSARDEGERGNTGELFF. CDR3 nucleotide sequence: TGCAGTGCTAGAGATGAAGGGGAACGCGGGAACACCGGGGAGCTGTTTTTT. The chain is built from TRBV20-1 and TRBJ2-2, with D possibly being TRBD1 (5 bases). Germline loops: CDR1 DFQATT, CDR2 SNEGSKA (reference sequence). Deletions cut 0 bases from V and 1 base from J, with 15 bases between. The CDR3 is 17 residues long.

This clonotype was picked up many times. The J gene is TRBJ1-1, the V gene TRBV12-3 or TRBV12-4; no definite D call. The CDR3 is 11 amino acids. The V end was cut by 11 bases, the J end by 4 bases, with 11 bases between. CDR3: CARPFGTEAFF. The CDR3 coding sequence is TGTGCCCGCCCCTTTGGCACTGAAGCTTTCTTT.

This clonotype was detected a few times. The J gene is TRBJ1-5, the V gene TRBV2, with a possible D match to TRBD1 (5 bases). Germline V gene data show CDR1 as SNHLY and CDR2 as FYNNEI. The CDR3 is 16 amino acids. Trimming left V 2 bases short and J 4 bases short, with 15 bases between. The CDR3 is CASSEIALGGNQPQHF. The CDR3 DNA is TGTGCCAGCAGTGAAATCGCCCTGGGGGGGAATCAGCCCCAGCATTTT.

This clonotype was seen many times. CDR3 sequence reads: CASSLLGQIKAFF. CDR3 DNA: TGTGCCAGCAGTTTACTAGGACAGATTAAAGCTTTCTTT. V gene TRBV27 combines with J gene TRBJ1-1, with D possibly TRBD1 on 6 matching bases. The V and J ends lost 2 bases and 9 bases respectively, with 13 bases between them. This CDR3 has 13 amino acids. Germline V gene data show CDR1 as MNHEY and CDR2 as SMNVEV (reference sequence).

In its sample, this clonotype was seen many times. The chain combines TRBV28 with TRBJ2-5; no reliable D call. Germline CDR1 is MDHEN and CDR2 is SYDVKM. Trimming stripped 5 bases from V and 7 bases from J, with 8 bases between. CDR3 length: 11 amino acids. CDR3 bases: TGTGCCAGCAGTACCCGTCGGACCCAGTACTTC. This encodes CASSTRRTQYF.